This TCR beta chain was sequenced in a study of a mutant IDH1 vaccine in newly diagnosed glioma. Study background: Patients underwent eight vaccinations, which took place in weeks 1, 3, 5, 7, 11, 15, 19 and 23. Vaccines began 4-6 weeks after radiotherapy alone, or with temozolomide cycles. Every participant had undergone radiotherapy, temozolomide, or both before, and most underwent both.

In the case of this clone: Antigen unknown.

Germline V lookup: CDR1 GTSNPN, CDR2 SVGIG (reference sequence). Trimming removed 7 bases from V and 3 bases from J, with 16 bases in between. The CDR3 consists of 13 residues. Time point in this sample: week 11, during vaccination. Vaccine doses each comprised 300 ug of mutant IDH1 20-mer peptide, with topical imiquimod. TCRdb's table, derived via immunoSEQ multiplex PCR, lists solely in-frame clones and lacks some. The top ten hold 5% to 6% of the sample, which has around 120,000 clones, around four fifths seen once. J is TRBJ2-7 and V is TRBV30; D is perhaps TRBD1 (6 bases). The clonotype was recovered from a man aged 35 to 55 with glioma. The sequences come from PBMCs, collected from a glioma patient whose treatment included an IDH1 peptide vaccine. The CDR3 DNA reads as TGTGCCTTTTCACCAGGGGACAACTACGAGCAGTACTTC. Its protein is CAFSPGDNYEQYF.